This TCR beta chain was identified in a study of early T cells in non-severe SARS-CoV-2 infection. This clonotype has ten or more counts. Separate cDNA molecules each had unique molecular identifiers attached to them. Each CDR3 protein is one row after TCRdb ran MiXCR on the 5' RACE reads. The sample has about 63,000 distinct CDR3 sequences, 10% to 15% seen once. The CDR3 totals 15 residues. V lost 6 bases to trimming and J lost 0 bases; unmatched junction nucleotides: 5. Germline loops: CDR1 MNHEY, CDR2 SVGEGT. The source of this sequence is an adult who was a healthcare worker with PCR-confirmed SARS-CoV-2 infection or an uninfected control (not recorded which). The V and J genes are TRBV6-2 or TRBV6-3 and TRBJ2-3; 8 bases map to TRBD2. The sample comprised whole blood. The CDR3 DNA is TGTGCCAGCAGCCCGGGACTAGGGAGCACAGATACGCAGTATTTT. This codes for CASSPGLGSTDTQYF.